Below, 19 T cell receptor beta chains from the same sample are listed, as sequenced in a study of blood T cell repertoires in COVID-19. TCRdb keeps only in-frame clones here, not all; method: immunoSEQ multiplex PCR. The table records approximately 110,000 clones, roughly 76% of them present only once. The specimen was peripheral blood. These TCRs come from a woman aged 70-85 years with acute or convalescent COVID-19.

V is TRBV18 and J is TRBJ2-1; possibly TRBD2 for D (10 bases). This CDR3 comprises 21 residues. Germline V gene data show CDR1 as KGHSH and CDR2 as LQKENI. V was cut by 1 base and J by 0 bases, with 25 bases left in between. CDR3 coding DNA: TGTGCCAGCTCACCACTGGGACAGGGCAACAGCGGGAGGGCCTCCTACAATGAGCAGTTCTTC. Its protein product is CASSPLGQGNSGRASYNEQFF.

V is TRBV24-1 and J is TRBJ2-2; maybe TRBD1 (6 bases). V was trimmed by 4 bases and J by 8 bases, leaving 13 bases between them. CDR1 and CDR2 (germline): KGHDR, SFDVKD. This CDR3 contains 14 residues. The CDR3 DNA sequence: TGTGCCACCAGTGACCCCCAGGGGCCGGGGGAGCTGTTTTTT. Residues: CATSDPQGPGELFF.

This chain connects TRBV29-1 to TRBJ2-4; 9 positions agree with TRBD1. Trimming removed 3 bases from V and 6 bases from J; junction bases left unmatched: 3. This CDR3 spans 13 amino acids. Germline V gives CDR1 SQVTM, CDR2 ANQGSEA. The CDR3 DNA sequence: TGCAGCGTTGAGCCGGGACAGGGAAACATTCAGTACTTC. Protein: CSVEPGQGNIQYF. The whole variable domain, remainder taken from reference TRBV29-1 and TRBJ2-4, is SAVISQKPSRDICQRGTSLTIQCQVDSQVTMMFWYRQQPGQSLTLIATANQGSEATYESGFVIDKFPISRPNLTFSTLTVSNMSPEDSSIYLCSVEPGQGNIQYFGAGTRLSVL.

This chain uses TRBV19 with TRBJ1-1; D is uncertain. Germline V CDR1 and CDR2: LNHDA, SQIVND (reference sequence). The CDR3 loop spans 13 amino acids. The V end lost 3 bases, the J end lost 1 base, and 6 bases lay between the germline ends. CDR3 protein: CASSIPGNTEAFF. CDR3 DNA sequence: TGTGCCAGTAGTATCCCAGGGAACACTGAAGCTTTCTTT.

This clone appeared once. This chain connects TRBV12-3 or TRBV12-4 to TRBJ1-2; unclear D gene. Trimming removed 7 bases at V and 7 bases at J, with 16 bases between. The CDR3 consists of 13 residues. The CDR3 is CASTYRAAGGYTF. CDR3 in DNA: TGTGCCAGCACCTACCGGGCCGCGGGTGGCTACACCTTC.

The chain carries TRBV12-3 or TRBV12-4 and TRBJ2-2, with 7 bases that match TRBD2. This CDR3 is built from 13 residues. V was clipped by 4 bases and J by 7 bases; unmatched bases: 3. The CDR3 loop reads CASSWGGHGELFF. The CDR3 DNA reads as TGTGCCAGCAGTTGGGGGGGTCACGGGGAGCTGTTTTTT.

The chain couples TRBV18 to TRBJ1-3; 7 bases are a match to TRBD1. The germline V gene has CDR1 KGHSH and CDR2 LQKENI. V was clipped by 0 bases and J by 0 bases; unmatched bases: 17. The CDR3 consists of 21 residues. This CDR3 reads CASSPPRWGTASLSSGNTIYF. CDR3 bases: TGTGCCAGCTCACCACCGCGCTGGGGGACAGCTAGCTTGAGCTCTGGAAACACCATATATTTT.

In regard to this clone: The junction departs from germline at one end; a sequencing error may be responsible. V gene TRBV19 combines with J gene TRBJ2-1; 7 positions match TRBD2. The CDR3 extends over 15 amino acids. Germline-derived CDR1 and CDR2 are LNHDA and SQIVND (reference sequence). In nucleotides, the CDR3 is TGTGCCAGCAGTATACTGGGACTATCGTACAATGAGCAGTTCTTC. Residues: CASSILGLSYNEQFF.

The chain links TRBV9 to TRBJ1-6; perhaps TRBD1 as D (5 bases). V was clipped by 4 bases and J by 2 bases, with 13 bases between them. Germline CDR1 reads SGDLS; CDR2 reads YYNGEE. This CDR3 contains 16 residues. CDR3 DNA: TGTGCCAGCAGCCCCCGACAGACAACCTATAATTCACCCCTCCACTTT. Translated, it gives CASSPRQTTYNSPLHF. Together with reference TRBV9 and TRBJ1-6, the CDR3 gives the full variable domain: DSGVTQTPKHLITATGQRVTLRCSPRSGDLSVYWYQQSLDQGLQFLIQYYNGEERAKGNILERFSAQQFPDLHSELNLSSLELGDSALYFCASSPRQTTYNSPLHFGNGTRLTVT.

The rearrangement links TRBV5-1 to TRBJ2-7, with D possibly being TRBD1 (6 bases). The V gene's germline CDR1 is SGHRS and CDR2 YFSETQ. The CDR3 contains 13 residues. Between the trimmed V and J ends, which lost 4 bases and 4 bases, there was a span of 12 bases. The CDR3, as DNA: TGCGCCAGCAGCCCTAGGGGGATATACGAGCAGTACTTC. As protein: CASSPRGIYEQYF. Using reference TRBV5-1 and TRBJ2-7 for the parts outside the CDR3, the full variable domain is KAGVTQTPRYLIKTRGQQVTLSCSPISGHRSVSWYQQTPGQGLQFLFEYFSETQRNKGNFPGRFSGRQFSNSRSEMNVSTLELGDSALYLCASSPRGIYEQYFGPGTRLTVT.

The V and J genes are TRBV14 and TRBJ1-2, with 7 bases aligning to TRBD1. There are 13 residues in the CDR3. In germline, CDR1 is SGHDN, CDR2 FVKESK. J gave up 5 bases and V 5 bases, and 5 bases lay outside the gene matches. CDR3 sequence reads: CASSSDRDYGYTF. CDR3 DNA: TGTGCCAGCAGCTCAGACAGGGATTATGGCTACACCTTC.

The genes are TRBV4-1 and TRBJ2-1; 8 bases align to TRBD1. Germline V CDR1 and CDR2: MGHRA, YSYEKL. The V segment lost 4 bases and the J segment 4 bases; nucleotides outside the gene matches: 12. The CDR3 totals 17 residues. CDR3 residues: CASSPHDRGAVYNEQFF. The CDR3 region has the DNA TGCGCCAGCAGCCCGCACGACAGGGGAGCAGTGTACAATGAGCAGTTCTTC.

This clone has only a few counts. V usage is TRBV28 and J usage is TRBJ1-5; D perhaps matches TRBD1 (5 bases). CDR1 is MDHEN and CDR2 is SYDVKM in the germline V gene. V was shortened by 7 bases and J by 6 bases, with 10 bases between the two germline ends. The CDR3 extends over 12 amino acids. Here the CDR3 reads CASNGGVQPQHF. CDR3 DNA: TGTGCCAGCAACGGAGGGGTTCAGCCCCAGCATTTT.

The gene calls are TRBV30 and TRBJ1-1; the D is unclear. V lost 7 bases, J lost 4 bases, and 19 bases lay in between. The CDR3 covers 14 residues. Germline values: CDR1 GTSNPN, CDR2 SVGIG (reference sequence). The CDR3 is CAYLPGPVSTEAFF. CDR3 nucleotide sequence: TGTGCCTACCTACCTGGGCCTGTGAGCACTGAAGCTTTCTTT.

The rearrangement uses TRBV5-1 and TRBJ1-6; D unclear. V lost 0 bases and J 8 bases, leaving 6 bases between the germline ends. Per germline, CDR1 SGHRS and CDR2 YFSETQ. The CDR3 is 13 residues long. CDR3: CASSLDSYSPLHF. Here the CDR3 DNA reads TGCGCCAGCAGCTTGGACAGTTATTCACCCCTCCACTTT.

The chain couples TRBV4-3 to TRBJ2-1, with TRBD1 identical over 10 bases. J was trimmed by 8 bases and V by 1 base; bases with no gene match: 8. The CDR3 extends over 16 amino acids. The germline V gene has CDR1 LGHNA and CDR2 YSLEER. DNA of the CDR3: TGCGCCAGCAGCCAAGGTTTGGGACAGGGGCGCGATGAGCAGTTCTTC. This sequence encodes CASSQGLGQGRDEQFF.

V usage is TRBV7-2 and J usage is TRBJ2-1, with 8 bases aligning to TRBD2. With V trimmed by 1 base and J by 7 bases, 9 bases remained unmatched. The length of the CDR3 is 16 residues. Germline CDR1 and CDR2: SGHTA and FQGNSA. CDR3 DNA sequence: TGTGCCAGCAGCTTAGTCGGGAGGGCCATGGCGAATGAGCAGTTCTTC. Translating gives CASSLVGRAMANEQFF.

The genes are TRBV11-1 and TRBJ1-1; D may be TRBD1 (5 bases). There are 13 residues in the CDR3. Trimming stripped 2 bases from V and 7 bases from J, with 11 bases between. The germline V gene encodes CDR1 SGHAT and CDR2 FQDESV (reference sequence). The CDR3 DNA sequence: TGTGCCAGCAGCTTATCGGGGGTAGGTGAAGCTTTCTTT. As protein: CASSLSGVGEAFF.

This clone was seen only a few times. J is TRBJ1-2 and V is TRBV3-1 (or the pseudogene TRBV3-2); 7 nucleotides align to TRBD1. J was trimmed by 3 bases and V by 2 bases; bases with no gene match: 3. The CDR3 loop spans 14 amino acids. Per the germline V gene, CDR1 is LGHDT and CDR2 is YNNKEL (reference sequence). The DNA of the CDR3 is TGTGCCAGCAGCCAAAGAGGGGGCGACTATGGCTACACCTTC. Encoded protein: CASSQRGGDYGYTF.